Following are 14 T cell receptor beta chains from one sample sequenced in a study of blood T cell repertoires in COVID-19. The protocol was immunoSEQ multiplex PCR, while the TCRdb copy is restricted to in-frame clones and leaves out a portion. The sample holds roughly 100,000 clones, over 85% seen once. Sequenced material: peripheral blood. These receptor sequences come from a woman between 50 and 59 years old with COVID-19, enrolled during active disease.

The rearrangement uses TRBV14 and TRBJ1-6; unclear D gene. The germline V and J ends were trimmed by 0 bases and 7 bases, with 10 bases remaining between them. The CDR3 loop spans 15 amino acids. Germline CDR1 is SGHDN and CDR2 is FVKESK. The CDR3 DNA is TGTGCCAGCAGCCAAGACGGCGGATACAATTCACCCCTCCACTTT. It is translated as CASSQDGGYNSPLHF.

This rearrangement joins TRBV19 to TRBJ2-3; TRBD2 matches at 15 bases. The J segment lost 3 bases and the V segment lost 8 bases, leaving 6 bases of the junction unmatched. The CDR3 is 16 amino acids. Germline V lookup: CDR1 LNHDA, CDR2 SQIVND (reference sequence). CDR3 loop: CASGLAGGPGTDTQYF. Written as DNA, the CDR3 is TGTGCCAGTGGACTAGCGGGGGGGCCGGGAACAGATACGCAGTATTTT.

The V and J genes are TRBV2 and TRBJ1-3, with 11 bases identical to TRBD1. CDR1 and CDR2 from the germline V gene are SNHLY and FYNNEI. This CDR3 is 15 amino acids long. V was clipped by 9 bases and J by 0 bases; unmatched bases: 4. CDR3 loop: CARNGQGASGNTIYF. The CDR3 DNA reads as TGTGCCAGAAACGGACAGGGGGCCTCTGGAAACACCATATATTTT. The full variable domain, its missing parts supplied by reference TRBV2 and TRBJ1-3, is EPEVTQTPSHQVTQMGQEVILRCVPISNHLYFYWYRQILGQKVEFLVSFYNNEISEKSEIFDDQFSVERPDGSNFTLKIRSTKLEDSAMYFCARNGQGASGNTIYFGEGSWLTVV.

V gene TRBV9 combines with J gene TRBJ2-2; 10 positions match TRBD1. The CDR3 runs to 16 residues. The ends lost 0 bases at V and 8 bases at J; junction bases unmatched: 7. CDR1 SGDLS and CDR2 YYNGEE come from the germline V gene. CDR3 sequence (DNA): TGTGCCAGCAGCGTAGGACAGGGGGCGAGCGCGGGGGAGCTGTTTTTT. It codes for CASSVGQGASAGELFF.

The chain carries TRBV3-1 (or the pseudogene TRBV3-2) and TRBJ2-1, with 10 nucleotides matching TRBD2. The CDR3 is made up of 19 amino acids. Trimming removed 5 bases from V and 2 bases from J; junction bases left unmatched: 15. Germline V gene data show CDR1 as LGHDT and CDR2 as YNNKEL (reference sequence). For the CDR3, the DNA is TGTGCCAGCAGCTCGATTTCTAGCGGGGGCCGGGGCGCCTACAATGAGCAGTTCTTC. This encodes CASSSISSGGRGAYNEQFF.

The chain links TRBV28 to TRBJ2-5; possible D gene TRBD2, 6 bases. This CDR3 is 14 amino acids long. The ends were cut back, 6 bases at V and 1 base at J, with 12 bases in the middle. CDR1 is MDHEN and CDR2 is SYDVKM in the germline V gene. The CDR3 reads CASSLAATQETQYF. The DNA for the CDR3 is TGTGCCAGCAGCTTAGCGGCTACCCAAGAGACCCAGTACTTC. Complete variable domain (other parts from reference TRBV28 and TRBJ2-5): DVKVTQSSRYLVKRTGEKVFLECVQDMDHENMFWYRQDPGLGLRLIYFSYDVKMKEKGDIPEGYSVSREKKERFSLILESASTNQTSMYLCASSLAATQETQYFGPGTRLLVL.

The CDR3 spells CASSPRQVEYQETQYF. CDR3 nucleotide sequence: TGTGCCAGCAGCCCCAGACAGGTTGAGTACCAAGAGACCCAGTACTTC. The chain recombines TRBV28 with TRBJ2-5, with D maybe TRBD1 (6 bases). The CDR3 consists of 16 residues. CDR1 MDHEN and CDR2 SYDVKM come from the germline V gene. Trimming took 6 bases from V and 0 from J, leaving 17 bases between them.

The V and J genes are TRBV7-9 and TRBJ1-2; possible D gene TRBD1, 6 bases. The ends were cut back, 5 bases at V and 6 bases at J, with 13 bases in the middle. Germline V gives CDR1 SEHNR, CDR2 FQNEAQ (reference sequence). This CDR3 comprises 13 residues. CDR3 in amino acids: CASSRAAGDGYTF. CDR3 DNA: TGTGCCAGCAGCCGAGCGGCAGGGGATGGCTACACCTTC.

The chain carries TRBV6-5 and TRBJ2-5, with 8 bases aligning to TRBD2. From germline, CDR1 is MNHEY and CDR2 SVGAGI. This CDR3 is 14 amino acids long. V lost 6 bases to trimming and J lost 4 bases; unmatched junction nucleotides: 7. CDR3 sequence reads: CASSARSGRETQYF. The CDR3 nucleotides are TGTGCCAGCAGCGCCAGGAGCGGGAGAGAGACCCAGTACTTC.

The rearrangement links TRBV5-5 to TRBJ1-2; D is unresolved. This CDR3 has 11 amino acids. The V gene lost 3 bases and the J gene lost 4 bases, with 4 bases spanning the gap. Per the germline V gene, CDR1 is SGHKS and CDR2 is YYEKEE (reference sequence). The CDR3 reads CASSWAYGYTF. CDR3 nucleotides: TGTGCCAGCAGCTGGGCCTATGGCTACACCTTC.

V is TRBV19 and J is TRBJ1-5; unclear D gene. The germline V gene has CDR1 LNHDA and CDR2 SQIVND (reference sequence). The CDR3 sequence is 16 residues long. V lost 2 bases to trimming and J lost 1 base, with 12 bases between them. CDR3: CASSILADWSNQPQHF. The CDR3, as DNA: TGTGCCAGTAGTATATTAGCGGACTGGAGCAATCAGCCCCAGCATTTT.

This rearrangement joins TRBV3-1 (or the pseudogene TRBV3-2) to TRBJ2-7, with TRBD2 as a possible D gene (6 bases). CDR3 length: 13 amino acids. From germline, CDR1 is LGHDT and CDR2 YNNKEL (reference sequence). The V and J ends lost 0 bases and 4 bases respectively, with 7 bases between them. The CDR3 here is CASSQDGRYEQYF. The CDR3 nucleotides are TGTGCCAGCAGCCAAGATGGGAGGTACGAGCAGTACTTC.

This chain links TRBV6-5 with TRBJ1-5; D is uncertain. CDR3 length: 14 residues. V was pared by 8 bases and J by 0 bases, with 11 bases between. Germline assignment: CDR1 MNHEY and CDR2 SVGAGI. CDR3 sequence: CASQTFYSNQPQHF. CDR3 in DNA: TGTGCCAGCCAGACATTTTATAGCAATCAGCCCCAGCATTTT.

This chain links TRBV7-9 with TRBJ2-2, with 8 bases matching TRBD1. The CDR3 spans 16 residues. Looked up from germline, CDR1 is SEHNR and CDR2 is FQNEAQ (reference sequence). Germline trimming cut 5 bases from V and 1 base from J; bases unmatched to any gene: 6. As DNA, the CDR3 is TGTGCCAGCAGCGGCAGGGGGCCCCTGAACACCGGGGAGCTGTTTTTT. Its translation is CASSGRGPLNTGELFF.